Shown below are 21 T cell receptor beta chains from a single sample sequenced in a study of blood T cell repertoires in COVID-19. Sequenced by immunoSEQ multiplex PCR; TCRdb stores in-frame clones only, minus some. The data show about 220,000 clones, 80% to 90% seen once. The sequenced sample was peripheral blood. The receptor source for this set is a man in his fifties who had recovered from COVID-19.

This clone was seen only once. The chain carries TRBV19 and TRBJ2-4, with TRBD1 matching over 8 bases. Germline-derived CDR1 and CDR2 are LNHDA and SQIVND (reference sequence). Unmatched junction bases numbered 8, after V lost 7 bases and J lost 3 bases. The CDR3 contains 15 residues. Here the CDR3 DNA reads TGTGCCAGTACCCCGGGACAGGCGGTCAAAAACATTCAGTACTTC. Amino acid sequence: CASTPGQAVKNIQYF.

The V call is TRBV2, the J call TRBJ2-6; TRBD1 is a possible D gene (5 bases). The V and J ends lost 7 bases and 1 base respectively, with 11 bases between them. This CDR3 has 15 amino acids. Germline values: CDR1 SNHLY, CDR2 FYNNEI. The CDR3 DNA sequence: TGTGCCAGCACGTCGCAGGGATCTGGGGCCAACGTCCTGACTTTC. Amino acid sequence: CASTSQGSGANVLTF.

The table lists this clone with a few counts. The rearrangement uses TRBV6-5 and TRBJ1-5; TRBD1 might be the D (6 bases). The germline gives CDR1 MNHEY, CDR2 SVGAGI. Trimming took off 5 bases at V and 2 bases at J, with 13 bases between the two ends. The CDR3 loop spans 15 amino acids. CDR3 DNA: TGTGCCAGCAGTCTCGCAGGGGATGGCAATCAGCCCCAGCATTTT. Protein product: CASSLAGDGNQPQHF.

The rearrangement uses TRBV5-4 and TRBJ2-7; 12 bases agree with TRBD2. With 1 base clipped from V and 2 bases from J, the junction kept 10 bases outside the gene matches. The CDR3 sequence is 18 residues long. From germline, CDR1 is SGHNT and CDR2 YYREEE (reference sequence). CDR3 protein: CASSLRPGLAGKAYEQYF. The CDR3 bases are TGTGCCAGCAGCTTGCGGCCCGGACTAGCGGGAAAGGCCTACGAGCAGTACTTC.

This rearrangement joins TRBV15 to TRBJ1-2; unclear D gene. Germline lookup yields CDR1 LNHNV and CDR2 YYDKDF (reference sequence). The V end was cut by 4 bases, the J end by 4 bases, with 13 bases between. CDR3 size: 14 residues. The CDR3 here is CATSTFTSSYGYTF. As DNA, the CDR3 is TGTGCCACCAGCACCTTCACCAGTTCCTATGGCTACACCTTC. The whole variable domain, remainder taken from reference TRBV15 and TRBJ1-2, is DAMVIQNPRYQVTQFGKPVTLSCSQTLNHNVMYWYQQKSSQAPKLLFHYYDKDFNNEADTPDNFQSRRPNTSFCFLDIRSPGLGDTAMYLCATSTFTSSYGYTFGSGTRLTVV.

This chain links TRBV10-1 with TRBJ1-5; 8 bases agree with TRBD1. The V gene's germline CDR1 is WNHNN and CDR2 SYGVQD (reference sequence). V was pared by 3 bases and J by 6 bases, with 1 base of the junction left unmatched. There are 13 residues in the CDR3. The CDR3, as DNA: TGCGCCAGCAGTGAACAGGGGGTTCAGCCCCAGCATTTT. Protein product: CASSEQGVQPQHF.

The CDR3 DNA sequence: TGTGCCAGCAGTTCTGCGGGAGTAGGGTTCGAGCAGTACTTC. Residues: CASSSAGVGFEQYF. This chain connects TRBV27 to TRBJ2-7; 7 nucleotides align to TRBD2. This CDR3 has 14 amino acids. The V and J ends lost 4 bases and 6 bases, in that order; junction bases with no gene match: 9. The germline gives CDR1 MNHEY, CDR2 SMNVEV (reference sequence).

The CDR3 protein is CASRAGANVLTF. The CDR3 DNA is TGTGCCAGCAGGGCCGGGGCCAACGTCCTGACTTTC. The V and J genes are TRBV6-5 and TRBJ2-6; D remains unclear. The CDR3 contains 12 residues. V lost 6 bases and J 4 bases, leaving 4 bases between the germline ends. The V gene's germline CDR1 is MNHEY and CDR2 SVGAGI.

The CDR3 DNA sequence: TGTGCCAGCAGCCAAGATGGAGGAACCTACGAGCAGTACTTC. Its translation: CASSQDGGTYEQYF. This chain links TRBV4-2 with TRBJ2-7; perhaps TRBD2 as D (5 bases). The germline V gene encodes CDR1 LGHNA and CDR2 YNFKEQ. The CDR3 consists of 14 residues. Trimming removed 0 bases from V and 2 bases from J, with 8 bases in between.

CDR3 loop: CASSLWIGGGKNSNQPQHF. The CDR3 DNA reads TGTGCCAGCAGTTTATGGATTGGGGGAGGGAAAAATAGCAATCAGCCCCAGCATTTT. This chain joins TRBV28 and TRBJ1-5, with D possibly matching TRBD1 (5 bases). Per the germline V gene, CDR1 is MDHEN and CDR2 is SYDVKM. This CDR3 spans 19 amino acids. Between the trimmed V and J ends, which lost 0 bases and 0 bases, there was a span of 18 bases.

The chain joins TRBV30 to TRBJ1-5; perhaps TRBD1 as D (5 bases). The germline gives CDR1 GTSNPN, CDR2 SVGIG (reference sequence). The CDR3 length is 13 residues. The germline V and J ends were trimmed by 5 bases and 6 bases, with 14 bases remaining between them. CDR3 in DNA: TGTGCCTGGGCAGGGTTGGAGGGTCAGCCCCAGCATTTT. Its protein product is CAWAGLEGQPQHF.

The J gene is TRBJ2-2, the V gene TRBV7-8; 8 bases agree with TRBD2. The germline CDR1 and CDR2 sequences are SGHVS and FQNEAQ. The length of the CDR3 is 15 residues. V shed 2 bases and J 4 bases; nucleotides not matched to a gene: 3. CDR3 amino acids: CASSLRGRTTGELFF. The CDR3 coding sequence is TGTGCCAGCAGCTTACGCGGGAGGACCACCGGGGAGCTGTTTTTT. Filled out from reference TRBV7-8 and TRBJ2-2, the complete variable domain reads GAGVSQSPRYKVAKRGQDVALRCDPISGHVSLFWYQQALGQGPEFLTYFQNEAQLDKSGLPSDRFFAERPEGSVSTLKIQRTQQEDSAVYLCASSLRGRTTGELFFGEGSRLTVL.

The V and J genes are TRBV7-9 and TRBJ2-7; tentative D call: TRBD2 (6 bases). Trimming took 5 bases from V and 2 from J, leaving 16 bases between them. CDR3 length: 15 amino acids. Per the germline V gene, CDR1 is SEHNR and CDR2 is FQNEAQ (reference sequence). CDR3 protein: CASSDGGTLPYEQYF. CDR3 sequence (DNA): TGTGCCAGCAGCGACGGGGGTACGTTGCCCTACGAGCAGTACTTC.

V and J are TRBV5-6 and TRBJ1-1; TRBD1 matches at 7 bases. Losses at the gene ends were 0 bases for V and 4 bases for J; bases not matched to a gene: 6. Germline-derived CDR1 and CDR2 are SGHDT and YYEEEE. The CDR3 covers 15 residues. CDR3 DNA sequence: TGTGCCAGCAGCTTGGCCGGGCAGGGGGGCACTGAAGCTTTCTTT. Translating it yields CASSLAGQGGTEAFF.

The count of this clone is one. V and J are TRBV6-5 and TRBJ2-1; 9 positions match TRBD1. The germline V gene encodes CDR1 MNHEY and CDR2 SVGAGI. The CDR3 runs to 14 residues. After removal of 6 bases from V and 6 bases from J, the junction contained 6 bases not matched to a gene. The CDR3: CASRGTGSRNEQFF. CDR3 bases: TGTGCCAGCAGGGGGACAGGGTCCCGCAATGAGCAGTTCTTC.

The chain couples TRBV27 to TRBJ2-7; D might be TRBD2 (6 bases). The CDR3 runs to 14 residues. V lost 5 bases, J lost 2 bases, and 13 bases lay in between. Looked up from germline, CDR1 is MNHEY and CDR2 is SMNVEV (reference sequence). The CDR3 region is CASSPLSGAYEQYF. The CDR3 DNA follows: TGTGCCAGCAGTCCCCTCTCGGGGGCCTACGAGCAGTACTTC.

The chain carries TRBV29-1 and TRBJ2-1, with 11 bases identical to TRBD1. The length of the CDR3 is 15 residues. Trimming at V came to 1 base and at J to 9 bases, leaving 8 bases not matched to a gene. Looked up from germline, CDR1 is SQVTM and CDR2 is ANQGSEA. The CDR3 loop is CSVEVGTGGGREQFF. In DNA form, the CDR3 reads TGCAGCGTTGAAGTTGGGACAGGGGGGGGTCGTGAGCAGTTCTTC.

This rearrangement joins TRBV6-5 to TRBJ2-5; maybe TRBD2 (5 bases). Trimming removed 6 bases at V and 2 bases at J, with 13 bases between. CDR1 and CDR2 (germline): MNHEY, SVGAGI. The CDR3 covers 14 residues. In DNA, the CDR3 is TGTGCCAGCAGGCCCGGGCGGGTTCAAGAGACCCAGTACTTC. Its translation is CASRPGRVQETQYF.

The chain uses TRBV19 and TRBJ2-1; 10 nucleotides agree with TRBD2. The CDR3 consists of 15 residues. Germline V CDR1 and CDR2: LNHDA, SQIVND (reference sequence). V gave up 4 bases and J gave up 8 bases; unmatched junction bases: 8. The CDR3 DNA sequence: TGTGCCAGTAGTAGACTAGCGGGTAAAGATTATGAGCAGTTCTTC. Translating gives CASSRLAGKDYEQFF.

This sequence joins TRBV6-5 and TRBJ2-1; a weak D match, TRBD2 (6 bases). Trimming pared 7 bases from V and 9 bases from J, leaving 16 bases between. CDR1 and CDR2 from the germline V gene are MNHEY and SVGAGI. This CDR3 spans 13 amino acids. The CDR3 DNA reads TGTGCCAGCAAGAGGGACCTGGGGGGTGAGCAGTTCTTC. This sequence encodes CASKRDLGGEQFF.

V usage is TRBV12-3 or TRBV12-4 and J usage is TRBJ1-5, with D hard to call. This CDR3 has 12 residues. V lost 1 base and J 9 bases, leaving 7 bases between the germline ends. In DNA, the CDR3 is TGTGCCAGCAGTTTAGGTGAGCGGCCCCAGCATTTT. Its translation: CASSLGERPQHF.